The 7 T cell receptor beta chains below were found in one sample sequenced in a study of blood T cells in healthy people across ages. Alongside a J-beta primer mix, a sample-barcoded 5' primer served in a second PCR lasting 7 to 11 cycles. TCRdb fed the 5' RACE reads into MiXCR, producing one record per CDR3 protein. The sample gives around 650,000 distinct CDR3 sequences, around 43% of which show up once; around 30% is in the top ten. Material: blood. The receptors come from a man older than 75 in good health.

The chain couples TRBV6-6 to TRBJ1-5, with 7 bases matching TRBD1. This CDR3 has 15 amino acids. The ends lost 5 bases at V and 4 bases at J; junction bases unmatched: 8. Germline V gene sequence: CDR1 MNHNY, CDR2 SVGAGI (reference sequence). The chain's CDR3 is CASSGRTGKNQPQHF. DNA of the CDR3: TGTGCCAGCAGTGGCAGGACAGGCAAGAATCAGCCCCAGCATTTT.

The sample holds many counts of this clonotype. This sequence joins TRBV7-2 and TRBJ2-1; 14 bases line up with TRBD2. With V trimmed by 1 base and J by 9 bases, 5 bases remained unmatched. Germline CDR1 is SGHTA and CDR2 is FQGNSA. This CDR3 is 16 amino acids long. In DNA, the CDR3 is TGTGCCAGCAGCTTAGGGACTAGCGGGAGGTCTGGTGAGCAGTTCTTC. The encoded protein is CASSLGTSGRSGEQFF. The variable domain in full, completed from reference TRBV7-2 and TRBJ2-1, reads GAGVSQSPSNKVTEKGKDVELRCDPISGHTALYWYRQSLGQGLEFLIYFQGNSAPDKSGLPSDRFSAERTGGSVSTLTIQRTQQEDSAVYLCASSLGTSGRSGEQFFGPGTRLTVL.

This chain joins TRBV20-1 and TRBJ2-5; D is undetermined. The CDR3 has 15 residues. The V gene lost 6 bases and the J gene lost 2 bases, with 19 bases spanning the gap. Germline CDR1 and CDR2: DFQATT and SNEGSKA (reference sequence). In DNA, the CDR3 is TGCAGTGCCCTAGGCGATCGAAGGGTACAAGAGACCCAGTACTTC. As protein: CSALGDRRVQETQYF.

The genes are TRBV6-1 and TRBJ1-2, with 8 nucleotides matching TRBD1. The CDR3 totals 15 residues. Germline V gene sequence: CDR1 MNHNS, CDR2 SASEGT. V trimming: 2 bases; J trimming: 4 bases; junction bases outside the gene matches: 6. For the CDR3, the DNA is TGTGCCAGCAGTGAATGGACAGGGAGTACCTATGGCTACACCTTC. Protein sequence: CASSEWTGSTYGYTF.

This clonotype was observed a single time. The CDR3, as DNA: TGTGCCAGCAGCGCAACGGGACAGGGGGCTTTTGGCTACACCTTC. Translating gives CASSATGQGAFGYTF. The chain links TRBV9 to TRBJ1-2; 12 bases match TRBD1. CDR3 length equals 15 residues. Germline V gene sequence: CDR1 SGDLS, CDR2 YYNGEE. With 3 bases clipped from V and 7 bases from J, the junction kept 7 bases outside the gene matches.

As to this clonotype: The junction departs from germline at one end; a sequencing error may be responsible. The chain joins TRBV2 to TRBJ1-4; 9 bases align to TRBD1. The germline V gene has CDR1 SNHLY and CDR2 FYNNEI. The CDR3 contains 15 residues. This CDR3 is CVSSTPGQGREKLFF. CDR3 DNA: TGTGTCAGCAGTACACCGGGACAGGGAAGGGAAAAACTGTTTTTT. The entire variable domain, with the rest obtained from reference TRBV2 and TRBJ1-4, is as follows: EPEVTQTPSHQVTQMGQEVILRCVPISNHLYFYWYRQILGQKVEFLVSFYNNEISEKSEIFDDQFSVERPDGSNFTLKIRSTKLEDSAMYFCVSSTPGQGREKLFFGSGTQLSVL.

A word on this clonotype: A read error is possible here, since a much larger clone lies one base away. The chain carries TRBV20-1 and TRBJ2-3; TRBD1 matches at 9 bases. This CDR3 is built from 15 residues. CDR1 is DFQATT, CDR2 SNEGSKA, per germline (reference sequence). CDR3 nucleotide sequence: TGCAGTACTAGAGGGGGGACAGGGACCCCAGATACGCAGTATTTT. Amino acids: CSTRGGTGTPDTQYF.